This T cell receptor beta chain was recovered during a study of metastatic and nonmetastatic thyroid tumors. Notes on the study in general: Relative to benign nodules, malignant thyroid tumors were reportedly characterized by significantly elevated TCR beta diversity in blood and tumor.

In the authors' methods: The study built a papillary thyroid cancer distant-metastasis classifier from CDR3 differences across clinicopathological groups. TCRdb reprocessed the PCR reads using MiXCR. The V and J calls come from TCRdb's annotation, not from the publication. The sample records roughly 13,000 clones, under 25% being singletons. Trimming removed 3 bases from V and 1 base from J; junction bases left unmatched: 4. The germline gives CDR1 DFQATT, CDR2 SNEGSKA (reference sequence). The CDR3 extends over 15 amino acids. Not a single patient had been given any form of treatment at any point before undergoing thyroid surgery. This clone was recorded at least ten times. The antigen is not known.

Material for sequencing was blood. The chain uses TRBV20-1 and TRBJ2-2; TRBD1 agrees at 8 bases. The receptor's source is a female donor with papillary thyroid cancer or a benign thyroid nodule (not recorded which). Some clones in this sample may be carry-over from other donors' samples. CDR3 DNA sequence: TGCAGTGCTAGCGACAGGGGAAGGAACACCGGGGAGCTGTTTTTT. Translating gives CSASDRGRNTGELFF.